One T cell receptor (beta chain) is described in this entry. This clonotype came up once. Its antigen has not been determined. A read error is possible here, since a much larger clone lies one base away. The sample was run on an Illumina NovaSeq 6000. TCR cDNA was made using 5'RACE template switching, a step that added a universal primer site and unique molecular identifiers. Priming of cDNA synthesis was performed from both the TCR alpha and TCR beta constant segments. Two PCR steps were used to amplify libraries, with sample barcodes and sequencing adapters being added in the second step. Sequencing of libraries was done on Illumina HiSeq 2500 (2x100 bp) or NovaSeq (2x150 bp). Turning to the authors' computational methods: Reads were demultiplexed and collapsed into UMI consensus sequences with MIGEC, and V(D)J alignment was performed with MiXCR. Using edgeR on replicate PBMC samples, clonotypes were called vaccine-responding if FDR was below 0.01 and the log2 fold change was above 5 up to day 15. CD4 or CD8 identity was assigned to each bulk clonotype according to whether the clonotype was present at higher abundance in the sequenced CD4 repertoire or the sequenced CD8 repertoire. Clones were called with MiXCR by TCRdb after fastp trimmed the public reads at Q25, and only in-frame beta chains were retained. Each CDR3 protein appears once, grouped with its most common genes and DNA. The V and J calls here are based on TCRdb, not the publication. The sample data list about 320,000 distinct CDR3 sequences, and 4% to 5.5% of these were observed just once. Just under 20% of the sample is in the top ten clones.

This record belongs to a study of T cells after yellow fever vaccination (dated by TCRdb to about 2019). For the wider study: Libraries from fractions with low cell numbers were prepared with the SMART-Seq v4 Ultra Low Input RNA kit. To track T-cell clones before and after primary and booster YFV17D yellow fever vaccination, bulk TCR alpha and beta repertoires were sequenced longitudinally. Two healthy male donors, one aged 18 to 29 and one aged 30 to 39 years, were included in the cohort. Blood was drawn at multiple timepoints before and after primary and secondary immunization, with bulk PBMC replicates and cell subsets isolated. Study-level results and caveats: Because only two donors were included in the study, the extent to which the findings can be generalized is limited. Computational filtering was required because FACS-sorted repertoires could contain abundant contaminating clonotypes from the bulk population. Most clones expanded after primary vaccination (about 96% of CD4 and 88% of CD8) were re-detected after the booster, suggesting that broad memory maintenance occurred. A small share of clonotypes occurred in both CD4 and CD8 compartments, likely arising from convergent recombination. Compared with the primary T-cell response, the secondary T-cell response was faster but weaker, reaching its peak on day 5 rather than on day 15.

The sample's treatment or condition, from its label and the paper: live attenuated yellow fever vaccine strain. At each blood-draw timepoint, two biological replicates of bulk PBMCs were collected. A standard Ficoll-Paque protocol was used to isolate PBMCs from peripheral blood. RNA was extracted with TriZol from bulk PBMCs, CD4 and CD8 fractions, and dextramer-positive and dextramer-negative fractions. Measured from the cysteine to the phenylalanine, the CDR3 is 14 residues long. The DNA shown is the 42-base CDR3, in frame from base 1. V is cut back by 8 bases and J by 5 bases, with 9 bases in the junction unmatched. CDR1 and CDR2 (SNHLY, FYNNEI) derive from the germline V gene.

The sequences come from PBMCs, collected 15 days after the yellow fever booster vaccination. This chain is built from TRBV2 and TRBJ1-5, with 7 middle bases fitting TRBD1. This clonotype was obtained from a young man who received the YFV17D yellow fever vaccine. The CDR3 is CASGGQVRDQPQHF. The nucleotide sequence is TGTGCCAGCGGTGGACAGGTTAGAGATCAGCCCCAGCATTTT.